Presented here are 30 T cell receptor beta chains from one specimen sequenced in a study of T-cell reconstitution after alpha-beta-depleted transplantation in children. A library of TCRbeta sequences, prepared with unique molecular identifiers, was generated. TCRdb fed the PCR reads into MiXCR, producing one record per CDR3 protein. The sample consists of under 450,000 distinct CDR3 sequences, roughly 15% of them appearing once. This specimen consisted of PBMCs, obtained from the stem cell graft. The receptors originated from a human donor who donated a stem cell graft to a child with Fanconi anemia.

The chain recombines TRBV2 with TRBJ1-2, with D uncertain. Trimming took off 8 bases at V and 1 base at J, with 14 bases between the two ends. Per germline, CDR1 SNHLY and CDR2 FYNNEI. This CDR3 region has 14 residues. CDR3 DNA sequence: TGTGCCAGCTTAGGTCGAAGACTTAACTATGGCTACACCTTC. Residues: CASLGRRLNYGYTF.

The chain combines TRBV2 with TRBJ1-2; D gene ambiguous. Trimming took off 1 base at V and 4 bases at J, with 4 bases between the two ends. CDR3 length: 12 residues. In germline, CDR1 is SNHLY, CDR2 FYNNEI. The CDR3 is CASSEVSYGYTF. The CDR3 DNA is TGTGCCAGCAGTGAAGTGAGCTATGGCTACACCTTC.

The V call is TRBV10-1, the J call TRBJ2-7; a weak D match, TRBD1 (6 bases). The V end was cut by 9 bases, the J end by 5 bases, with 11 bases between. CDR3 size: 11 residues. Germline V gene lookup returns CDR1 WNHNN and CDR2 SYGVQD (reference sequence). Here the CDR3 DNA reads TGCGCCAGACAGGGTGCGGACGAGCAGTACGTC. As protein: CARQGADEQYV.

This clonotype was recorded once. The chain combines TRBV27 with TRBJ2-1, with 8 bases fitting TRBD2. The CDR3 contains 14 residues. Per the germline V gene, CDR1 is MNHEY and CDR2 is SMNVEV (reference sequence). Losses at the gene ends were 8 bases for V and 9 bases for J; bases not matched to a gene: 12. The CDR3 bases are TGTGCCAGCGGCTCCGGGGGGGGGTTGTTTGAGCAGTTCTTC. Translated: CASGSGGGLFEQFF.

This clonotype has a count of ten or more. The chain has TRBV12-3 or TRBV12-4 and TRBJ2-3; the D gene is possibly TRBD1 (6 bases). The CDR3 extends over 14 amino acids. The ends were cut back, 6 bases at V and 2 bases at J, with 12 bases in the middle. CDR3 DNA: TGTGCCAGCAGCTTGGACAGATTCACAGATACGCAGTATTTT. It translates to CASSLDRFTDTQYF.

This clonotype was counted only a few times. The chain employs TRBV5-7 and TRBJ2-7, with TRBD2 as a possible D gene (6 bases). TRBV5-7 is recorded as an ORF, its role being uncertain. The germline V and J ends were trimmed by 4 bases and 3 bases, with 23 bases remaining between them. There are 17 residues in the CDR3. The CDR3 bases are TGTGCCAGCAGCAACCGGGACTTCTGTCTCCGAGGCTACGAGCAGTACGTC. Amino acids: CASSNRDFCLRGYEQYV.

In its sample, this clonotype was seen many times. The V gene is TRBV5-5, the J gene TRBJ1-1; D is perhaps TRBD1 (5 bases). With 1 base removed from V and 5 bases from J, the gap between germline ends came to 12 bases. The CDR3 sequence is 14 residues long. The germline gives CDR1 SGHKS, CDR2 YYEKEE (reference sequence). The CDR3 coding sequence is TGTGCCAGCAGCTTGACAGGCGGGCGTACTGAAGCTTTCTTT. Residues: CASSLTGGRTEAFF.

This clonotype was seen a few times. V is TRBV5-1 and J is TRBJ2-7; D gene ambiguous. The V gene's germline CDR1 is SGHRS and CDR2 YFSETQ. This CDR3 contains 11 residues. Trimming took 4 bases from V and 4 from J, leaving 6 bases between them. Written as DNA, the CDR3 is TGCGCCAGCAGCGTAAGATACGAGCAGTACTTC. Translation gives CASSVRYEQYF.

The J gene is TRBJ2-4, the V gene TRBV5-5, with D hard to call. Germline V gene lookup returns CDR1 SGHKS and CDR2 YYEKEE (reference sequence). CDR3 length: 14 amino acids. V lost 2 bases, J lost 7 bases, and 13 bases lay in between. As DNA, the CDR3 is TGTGCCAGCAGCTTTCCGGACGGGCAGAACATTCAGTACTTC. Translated, it gives CASSFPDGQNIQYF. Complete variable domain (other parts from reference TRBV5-5 and TRBJ2-4): DAGVTQSPTHLIKTRGQQVTLRCSPISGHKSVSWYQQVLGQGPQFIFQYYEKEERGRGNFPDRFSARQFPNYSSELNVNALLLGDSALYLCASSFPDGQNIQYFGAGTRLSVL.

This clonotype occurred many times. The V call is TRBV2, the J call TRBJ2-7; either TRBD1 or TRBD2 may supply D (5 bases each). Germline loops: CDR1 SNHLY, CDR2 FYNNEI. CDR3 size: 14 residues. V lost 0 bases and J lost 0, with 6 bases in between. DNA for the CDR3: TGTGCCAGCAGTGAAGCGGGGGACTCCTACGAGCAGTACTTC. Translation gives CASSEAGDSYEQYF. Filled out from reference TRBV2 and TRBJ2-7, the complete variable domain reads EPEVTQTPSHQVTQMGQEVILRCVPISNHLYFYWYRQILGQKVEFLVSFYNNEISEKSEIFDDQFSVERPDGSNFTLKIRSTKLEDSAMYFCASSEAGDSYEQYFGPGTRLTVT.

The table lists this clonotype with a few counts. CDR3 amino acids: CASSQDTYEQYF. The CDR3 DNA is TGTGCCAGCAGCCAAGACACCTACGAGCAGTACTTC. The chain has TRBV3-1 and TRBJ2-7; the D is unclear. This CDR3 is built from 12 residues. V lost 0 bases, J lost 2 bases, and 2 bases lay in between. Germline CDR1 reads LGHDT; CDR2 reads YNNKEL (reference sequence).

This clonotype was recorded a few times. The chain employs TRBV27 and TRBJ2-2; the match to TRBD2 covers 9 bases. V lost 10 bases, J lost 6 bases, and 6 bases stayed unmatched. From germline, CDR1 is MNHEY and CDR2 SMNVEV (reference sequence). CDR3 length: 13 residues. CDR3 sequence: CATNPSGAGELFF. The DNA of the CDR3 is TGTGCCACGAATCCTAGCGGGGCCGGGGAGCTGTTTTTT.

This clonotype has ten or more counts. The CDR3, as DNA: TGCAGTGCCCCGGGGGCGGGGGAGGATACGCAGTATTTT. This translates into CSAPGAGEDTQYF. The chain uses TRBV20-1 and TRBJ2-3, with D perhaps matching TRBD2 (7 bases). The germline CDR1 and CDR2 sequences are DFQATT and SNEGSKA (reference sequence). Trimming stripped 6 bases from V and 6 bases from J, with 16 bases between. CDR3 size: 13 residues.

The chain recombines TRBV7-9 with TRBJ1-2, with 9 bases aligning to TRBD1. The CDR3 runs to 14 residues. Losses at the gene ends were 5 bases for V and 5 bases for J; bases not matched to a gene: 6. The germline V gene encodes CDR1 SEHNR and CDR2 FQNEAQ (reference sequence). CDR3 DNA sequence: TGTGCCAGCAGCACCCCGGGACAGGGATATGGCTACACCTTC. Amino acids: CASSTPGQGYGYTF.

A few counts support this clonotype. V and J are TRBV12-3 or TRBV12-4 and TRBJ2-1, with 11 bases identical to TRBD1. The CDR3 sequence is 15 residues long. The V gene end was trimmed by 6 bases and the J gene end by 2 bases; junction bases not matched to a gene: 3. CDR3 bases: TGTGCCAGCAGCGGGACAGGGGGGACCTACAATGAGCAGTTCTTC. Amino acid sequence: CASSGTGGTYNEQFF.

This clonotype was observed a few times. This chain joins TRBV5-4 and TRBJ2-3; no clear D. Deletions cut 3 bases from V and 3 bases from J, with 14 bases between. The CDR3 is 15 residues long. The germline V gene has CDR1 SGHNT and CDR2 YYREEE (reference sequence). The CDR3 spells CASSSSGVPTDTQYF. The CDR3 DNA reads TGTGCCAGCAGCTCCAGTGGGGTCCCGACAGATACGCAGTATTTT.

This clonotype was counted only a few times. This sequence joins TRBV7-9 and TRBJ2-1; D not certain. Germline loops: CDR1 SEHNR, CDR2 FQNEAQ (reference sequence). This CDR3 is built from 12 residues. Trimming shortened V by 5 bases and J by 10 bases, and 12 bases separated the two germline ends. CDR3 DNA: TGTGCCAGCAGCCTAAATTATTGGGAGCAGTTCTTC. It specifies CASSLNYWEQFF.

The chain employs TRBV28 and TRBJ1-6; a possible D gene is TRBD1 (6 bases). The CDR3 runs 13 residues. Germline CDR1 MDHEN, CDR2 SYDVKM. V was cut by 8 bases and J by 11 bases, with 16 bases left in between. The chain's CDR3 is CASGGHLETPLHF. The CDR3 DNA sequence: TGTGCCAGCGGGGGACATCTCGAAACACCCCTCCACTTT. The whole variable domain, remainder taken from reference TRBV28 and TRBJ1-6, is DVKVTQSSRYLVKRTGEKVFLECVQDMDHENMFWYRQDPGLGLRLIYFSYDVKMKEKGDIPEGYSVSREKKERFSLILESASTNQTSMYLCASGGHLETPLHFGNGTRLTVT.

This clonotype was counted between two and nine times. The chain employs TRBV7-2 and TRBJ1-2; D remains ambiguous. The length of the CDR3 is 14 residues. Germline V CDR1 and CDR2: SGHTA, FQGNSA. Trimming left V 4 bases short and J 6 bases short, with 15 bases between. The CDR3 DNA reads TGTGCCAGCAGCTCCCGGAGGCTCGGGGATGGCTACACCTTC. Translated, it gives CASSSRRLGDGYTF.

This clonotype was observed a few times. The chain combines TRBV29-1 with TRBJ2-1; 10 positions agree with TRBD1. This CDR3 comprises 15 residues. Unmatched junction bases numbered 10, after V lost 3 bases and J lost 8 bases. Germline V gene lookup returns CDR1 SQVTM and CDR2 ANQGSEA. CDR3 in DNA: TGCAGCGTTGATACCCCGGGACAGGGGCGGTATGAGCAGTTCTTC. Its protein product is CSVDTPGQGRYEQFF.

Comment on this clonotype: One end of the junction does not line up with germline, which may come from a read error. The genes are TRBV6-2 or TRBV6-3 and TRBJ2-3; the match to TRBD2 covers 10 bases. Germline CDR1 MNHEY, CDR2 SVGEGT. This CDR3 spans 15 amino acids. The chain's CDR3 is CASSSTDFPSGGQDF. DNA for the CDR3: TGTGCCAGCAGCTCCACCGACTTTCCTAGCGGGGGACAAGATTTT.

The chain uses TRBV12-3 or TRBV12-4 and TRBJ1-5; D call uncertain. The ends were cut back, 7 bases at V and 0 bases at J, with 13 bases in the middle. This CDR3 spans 15 amino acids. Here the CDR3 reads CASTPAGYSNQPQHF. The CDR3 DNA is TGTGCCAGCACCCCAGCGGGTTATAGCAATCAGCCCCAGCATTTT.

This clonotype turned up a few times. This chain connects TRBV5-1 to TRBJ2-7, with D perhaps TRBD1 (6 bases). Germline V lookup: CDR1 SGHRS, CDR2 YFSETQ. This CDR3 region has 15 residues. V was pared by 5 bases and J by 2 bases, with 17 bases between. The CDR3 region has the DNA TGCGCCAGCAGGGAACTCTCAGGGGCAACCTACGAGCAGTACGTC. Translated, it gives CASRELSGATYEQYV.

This clonotype turned up a few times. The CDR3 region is CASSWTDLYGYTF. DNA of the CDR3: TGTGCCAGCAGTTGGACAGATCTCTATGGCTACACCTTC. This rearrangement joins TRBV28 to TRBJ1-2; weak D call: TRBD1 (6 bases). Germline lookup yields CDR1 MDHEN and CDR2 SYDVKM. This CDR3 spans 13 amino acids. Trimming took off 4 bases at V and 4 bases at J, with 10 bases between the two ends.

The chain uses TRBV29-1 and TRBJ2-5; 11 nucleotides match TRBD1. J lost 2 bases, V lost 6 bases, and 5 bases had no gene match. CDR1 is SQVTM and CDR2 is ANQGSEA in the germline V gene. CDR3 size: 14 residues. CDR3 amino acids: CSVNRDRGQETQYF. The CDR3 DNA follows: TGCAGCGTAAACCGGGACAGGGGGCAAGAGACCCAGTACTTC.

The chain couples TRBV7-2 to TRBJ2-1; tentative D call: TRBD2 (5 bases). Germline V CDR1 and CDR2: SGHTA, FQGNSA. Trimming stripped 5 bases from V and 8 bases from J, with 16 bases between. CDR3 length: 14 residues. The CDR3 sequence: CASSPSLRADEQFF. CDR3 nucleotides: TGTGCCAGCAGCCCCTCCTTACGAGCGGATGAGCAGTTCTTC. Full variable domain (outside the CDR3, taken from reference TRBV7-2 and TRBJ2-1): GAGVSQSPSNKVTEKGKDVELRCDPISGHTALYWYRQSLGQGLEFLIYFQGNSAPDKSGLPSDRFSAERTGGSVSTLTIQRTQQEDSAVYLCASSPSLRADEQFFGPGTRLTVL.

This clonotype came up a few times. V and J are TRBV5-4 and TRBJ2-5, with D perhaps TRBD2 (6 bases). CDR1 SGHNT and CDR2 YYREEE come from the germline V gene (reference sequence). The CDR3 extends over 14 amino acids. V dropped 5 bases and J dropped 4 bases, with 15 bases sitting between them. In nucleotides, the CDR3 is TGTGCCAGCAGTCGGGAGTCGACCCGAGAGACCCAGTACTTC. Translated: CASSRESTRETQYF.

This clonotype has at least ten counts. This chain links TRBV5-1 with TRBJ1-2; 8 bases agree with TRBD1. V was clipped by 4 bases and J by 7 bases; unmatched bases: 6. CDR3 length: 13 residues. Germline assignment: CDR1 SGHRS and CDR2 YFSETQ. The CDR3 here is CASSDRGPSGYTF. The CDR3 nucleotides are TGCGCCAGCAGCGACAGGGGTCCGAGTGGCTACACCTTC.

This clonotype has a count of ten or more. The chain joins TRBV12-3 or TRBV12-4 to TRBJ2-1, with TRBD1 identical over 11 bases. J was trimmed by 0 bases and V by 5 bases; bases with no gene match: 6. The CDR3 has 17 amino acids. CDR3 loop: CASSGGTGGVSYNEQFF. The CDR3 coding sequence is TGTGCCAGCAGTGGCGGGACAGGGGGTGTCTCCTACAATGAGCAGTTCTTC.

The chain carries TRBV2 and TRBJ1-5; possibly TRBD1 for D (5 bases). The CDR3 has 14 amino acids. Trimming removed 5 bases from V and 4 bases from J, with 12 bases in between. Germline assignment: CDR1 SNHLY and CDR2 FYNNEI. The CDR3 sequence: CASSFQGTNQPQHF. The CDR3 nucleotides read TGTGCCAGCAGTTTCCAGGGTACTAATCAGCCCCAGCATTTT.